The clone carrying this T cell receptor (beta chain) was counted ten times or more. The target antigen is unknown. What was amplified from RNA transcripts were TCR beta CDR3 regions. Using the HTBI primer set, a first-round RT-PCR was run on the TCR CDR3. TCRdb ran MiXCR on the multiplex PCR reads and lists one entry per CDR3 protein. This table has approximately 200,000 distinct CDR3 sequences, 15% to 20% appearing once. The CDR3 contains 13 residues. After removal of 7 bases from V and 10 bases from J, the junction contained 11 bases not matched to a gene. Fresh peripheral blood, 10 ml, was the source of the PBMCs. This specimen belongs to a study of T cells in Graves' hyperthyroidism and ophthalmopathy. At the level of the study: Peripheral blood sampling occurred at initial diagnosis, before any treatment. General observations from the study: Most clonotypes that expanded in the thyroid above 0.001 also showed up in blood.

Sequenced sample: blood. The chain has TRBV12-3 or TRBV12-4 and TRBJ2-5, with 8 bases aligning to TRBD1. The origin of this receptor is a man aged 40-50 years with Graves' hyperthyroidism. This CDR3 is CASTRTGPDDQYF. The DNA for the CDR3 is TGTGCCAGCACCAGGACAGGGCCAGATGACCAGTACTTC.